The 2 T cell receptor beta chains listed next were all sequenced from one sample in a study of blood T cell repertoires in COVID-19. Method: immunoSEQ multiplex PCR; TCRdb's copy keeps in-frame clones and lacks some. Of about 370,000 clones listed, around 87% are singletons. Sequencing was performed on peripheral blood. These receptor sequences come from a woman in her twenties or thirties with COVID-19, enrolled during active disease.

The chain carries TRBV4-3 and TRBJ2-2; 8 bases fit TRBD1. After removal of 0 bases from V and 3 bases from J, the junction contained 9 bases not matched to a gene. The germline V gene has CDR1 LGHNA and CDR2 YSLEER. The CDR3 sequence is 18 residues long. The CDR3 sequence: CASSQDEDRASDTGELFF. Written as DNA, the CDR3 is TGCGCCAGCAGCCAAGATGAGGACAGGGCTTCGGACACCGGGGAGCTGTTTTTT.

The chain employs TRBV2 and TRBJ1-4; unclear D gene. This CDR3 spans 14 amino acids. Trimming removed 4 bases at V and 7 bases at J, with 13 bases between. Germline V gene data show CDR1 as SNHLY and CDR2 as FYNNEI. The CDR3 reads CASSGSLLSEKLFF. The CDR3 DNA is TGTGCCAGCAGTGGTTCACTCCTGAGTGAAAAACTGTTTTTT.